Listed here is a single T cell receptor beta chain. Its matching antigen is unknown. This sample is drawn from a study of T cells after posttransplantation cyclophosphamide. Germline trimming cut 4 bases from V and 6 bases from J; bases unmatched to any gene: 12. Germline loops: CDR1 LNHNV, CDR2 YYDKDF (reference sequence). The CDR3 runs 16 residues. Study-level results: Later blood repertoires were often dominated by clones from the donor CD8+ memory compartment. Tissue-infiltrating T cells from skin or gut overlapped little with blood T cells.

Clones were read by immunoSEQ multiplex PCR, and TCRdb kept only the in-frame ones, dropping some. This repertoire holds over 30,000 clones, and none appear only once. The related graft donor's blood sample was taken on the day of bone marrow donation. This receptor was obtained from a woman aged 50 to 60 in good health and a related stem cell transplant donor. The V and J genes are TRBV15 and TRBJ1-2; 9 bases line up with TRBD1. The sample was PBMCs. The CDR3 coding sequence is TGTGCCACCAGCACCCGGGACAGGGTGGAGGTGGATGGCTACACCTTC. This encodes CATSTRDRVEVDGYTF.